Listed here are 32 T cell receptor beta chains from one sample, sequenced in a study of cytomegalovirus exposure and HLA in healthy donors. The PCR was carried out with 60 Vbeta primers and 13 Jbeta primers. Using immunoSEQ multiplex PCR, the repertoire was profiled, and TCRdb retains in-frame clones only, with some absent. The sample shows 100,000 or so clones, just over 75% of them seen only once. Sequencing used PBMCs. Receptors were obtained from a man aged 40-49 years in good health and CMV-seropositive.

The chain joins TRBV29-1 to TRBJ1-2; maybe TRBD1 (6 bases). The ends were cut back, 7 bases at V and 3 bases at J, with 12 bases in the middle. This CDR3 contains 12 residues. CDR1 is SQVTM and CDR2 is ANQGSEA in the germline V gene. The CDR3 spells CSDTGFDYGYTF. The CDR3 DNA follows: TGCAGCGATACAGGGTTTGACTATGGCTACACCTTC.

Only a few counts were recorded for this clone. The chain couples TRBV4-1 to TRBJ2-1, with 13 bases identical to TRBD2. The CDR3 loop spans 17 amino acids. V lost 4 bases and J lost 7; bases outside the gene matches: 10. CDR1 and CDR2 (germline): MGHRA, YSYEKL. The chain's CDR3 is CASSLQPGLAGRNEQFF. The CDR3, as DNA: TGCGCCAGCAGCCTACAACCGGGACTAGCGGGGCGAAATGAGCAGTTCTTC.

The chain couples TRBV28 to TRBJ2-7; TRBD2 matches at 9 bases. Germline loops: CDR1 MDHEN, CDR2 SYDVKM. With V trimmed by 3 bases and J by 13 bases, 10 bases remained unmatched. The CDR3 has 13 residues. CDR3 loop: CASSFSSGRWGYF. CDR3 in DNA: TGTGCCAGCAGTTTCTCGAGCGGGAGGTGGGGTTACTTC. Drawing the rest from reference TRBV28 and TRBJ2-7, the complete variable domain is DVKVTQSSRYLVKRTGEKVFLECVQDMDHENMFWYRQDPGLGLRLIYFSYDVKMKEKGDIPEGYSVSREKKERFSLILESASTNQTSMYLCASSFSSGRWGYFGPGTRLTVT.

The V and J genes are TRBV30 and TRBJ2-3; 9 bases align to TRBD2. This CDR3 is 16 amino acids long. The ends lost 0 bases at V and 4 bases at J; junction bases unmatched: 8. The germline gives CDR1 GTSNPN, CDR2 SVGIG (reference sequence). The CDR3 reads CAWSVGAGGVSDTQYF. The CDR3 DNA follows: TGTGCCTGGAGTGTCGGTGCGGGGGGGGTTTCAGATACGCAGTATTTT.

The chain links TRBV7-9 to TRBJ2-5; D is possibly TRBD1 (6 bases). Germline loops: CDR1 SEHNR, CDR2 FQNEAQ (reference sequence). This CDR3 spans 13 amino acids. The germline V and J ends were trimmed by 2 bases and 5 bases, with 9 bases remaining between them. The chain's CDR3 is CASSLTGLETQYF. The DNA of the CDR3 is TGTGCCAGCAGCTTAACAGGGTTGGAGACCCAGTACTTC.

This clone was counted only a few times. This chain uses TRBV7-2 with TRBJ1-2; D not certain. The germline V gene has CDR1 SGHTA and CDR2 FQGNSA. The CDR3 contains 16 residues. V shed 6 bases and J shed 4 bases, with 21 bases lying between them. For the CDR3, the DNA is TGTGCCAGCAGTTTAACGACGGGAGCGTCGGCCTATGGCTACACCTTC. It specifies CASSLTTGASAYGYTF.

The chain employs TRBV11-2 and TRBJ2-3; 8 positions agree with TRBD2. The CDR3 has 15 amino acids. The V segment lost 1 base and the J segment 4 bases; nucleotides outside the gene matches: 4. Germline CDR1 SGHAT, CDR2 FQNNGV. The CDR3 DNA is TGTGCCAGCAGCTTAGGGCGGGGGGTGGCAGATACGCAGTATTTT. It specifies CASSLGRGVADTQYF.

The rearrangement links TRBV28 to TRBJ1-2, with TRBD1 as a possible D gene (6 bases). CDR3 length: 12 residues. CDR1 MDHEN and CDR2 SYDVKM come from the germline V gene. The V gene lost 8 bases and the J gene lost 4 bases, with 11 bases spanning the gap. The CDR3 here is CASSRTVYGYTF. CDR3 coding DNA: TGTGCCAGCTCCAGGACAGTCTATGGCTACACCTTC.

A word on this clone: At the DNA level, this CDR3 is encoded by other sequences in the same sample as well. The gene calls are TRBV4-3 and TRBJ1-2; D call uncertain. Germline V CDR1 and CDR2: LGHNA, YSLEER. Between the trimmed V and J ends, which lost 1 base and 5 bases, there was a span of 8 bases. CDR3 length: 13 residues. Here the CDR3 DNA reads TGCGCCAGCAGCCAAGCTGGAGGGTATGGCTACACCTTC. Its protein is CASSQAGGYGYTF.

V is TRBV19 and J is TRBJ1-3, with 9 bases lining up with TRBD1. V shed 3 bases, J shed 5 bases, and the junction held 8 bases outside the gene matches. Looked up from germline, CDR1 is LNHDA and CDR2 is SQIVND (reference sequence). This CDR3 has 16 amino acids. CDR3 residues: CASSIAPDRGRNTIYF. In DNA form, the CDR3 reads TGTGCCAGTAGTATCGCCCCGGACAGGGGAAGAAACACCATATATTTT.

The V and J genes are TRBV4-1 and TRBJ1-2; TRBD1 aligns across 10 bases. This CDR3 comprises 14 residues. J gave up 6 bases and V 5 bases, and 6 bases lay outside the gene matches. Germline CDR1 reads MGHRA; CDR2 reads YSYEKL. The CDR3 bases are TGCGCCAGCAGCTTCCCGACAGGGGGCAATGGCTACACCTTC. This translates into CASSFPTGGNGYTF.

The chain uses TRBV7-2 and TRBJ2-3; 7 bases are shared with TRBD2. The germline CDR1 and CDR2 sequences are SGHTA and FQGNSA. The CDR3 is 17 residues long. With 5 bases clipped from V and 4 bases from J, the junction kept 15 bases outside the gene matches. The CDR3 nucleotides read TGTGCCAGCAGCCTCGAGGCTTGGAGCGGGGACGCAGATACGCAGTATTTT. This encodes CASSLEAWSGDADTQYF.

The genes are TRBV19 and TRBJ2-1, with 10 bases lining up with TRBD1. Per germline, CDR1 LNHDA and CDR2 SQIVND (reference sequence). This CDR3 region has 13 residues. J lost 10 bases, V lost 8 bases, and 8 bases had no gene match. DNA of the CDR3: TGTGCCAGTGACAGGGGGCTGATGACCGAGCAGTTCTTC. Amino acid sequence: CASDRGLMTEQFF.

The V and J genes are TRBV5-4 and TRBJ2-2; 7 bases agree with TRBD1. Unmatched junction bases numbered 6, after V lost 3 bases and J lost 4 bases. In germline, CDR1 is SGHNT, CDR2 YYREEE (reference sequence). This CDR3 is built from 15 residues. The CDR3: CASSWGQLSTGELFF. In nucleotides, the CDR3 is TGTGCCAGCAGCTGGGGACAGCTAAGCACCGGGGAGCTGTTTTTT.

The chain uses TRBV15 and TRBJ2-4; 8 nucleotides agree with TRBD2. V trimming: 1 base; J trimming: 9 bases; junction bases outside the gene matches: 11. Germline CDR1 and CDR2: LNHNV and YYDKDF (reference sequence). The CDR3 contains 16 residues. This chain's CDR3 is CATSRASGPYPGIQYF. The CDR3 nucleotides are TGTGCCACCAGCAGAGCTAGCGGGCCCTATCCTGGCATTCAGTACTTC.

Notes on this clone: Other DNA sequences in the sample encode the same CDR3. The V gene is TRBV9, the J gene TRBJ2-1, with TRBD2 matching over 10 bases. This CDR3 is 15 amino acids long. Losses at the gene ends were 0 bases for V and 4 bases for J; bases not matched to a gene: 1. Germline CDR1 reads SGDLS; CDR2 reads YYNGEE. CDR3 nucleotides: TGTGCCAGCAGCGTAGGGACTAGCGGTTACAATGAGCAGTTCTTC. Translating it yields CASSVGTSGYNEQFF.

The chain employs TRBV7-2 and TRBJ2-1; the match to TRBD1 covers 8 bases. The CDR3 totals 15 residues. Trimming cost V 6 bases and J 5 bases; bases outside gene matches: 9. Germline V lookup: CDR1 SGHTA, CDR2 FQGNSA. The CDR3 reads CASSLWDRPHNEQFF. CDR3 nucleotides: TGTGCCAGCAGTCTCTGGGACAGGCCCCACAATGAGCAGTTCTTC.

The CDR3 bases are TGTGCCAGCAGCTTGGGATGGGGGGGCCGAGATACGCAGTATTTT. Residues: CASSLGWGGRDTQYF. The rearrangement uses TRBV7-9 and TRBJ2-3; the D gene is possibly TRBD2 (7 bases). With 3 bases removed from V and 5 bases from J, the gap between germline ends came to 15 bases. Germline CDR1 SEHNR, CDR2 FQNEAQ (reference sequence). The CDR3 spans 15 residues.

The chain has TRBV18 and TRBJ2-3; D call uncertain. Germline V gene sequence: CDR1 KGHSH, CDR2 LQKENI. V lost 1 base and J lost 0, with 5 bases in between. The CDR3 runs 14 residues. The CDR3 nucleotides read TGTGCCAGCTCACCACAACTGAGCACAGATACGCAGTATTTT. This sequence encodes CASSPQLSTDTQYF.

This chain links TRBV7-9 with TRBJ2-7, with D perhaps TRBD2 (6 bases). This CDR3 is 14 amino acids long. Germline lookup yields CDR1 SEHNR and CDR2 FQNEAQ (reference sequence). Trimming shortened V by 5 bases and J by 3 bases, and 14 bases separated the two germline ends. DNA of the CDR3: TGTGCCAGCAGCCCCCGGGACTGGAGCTACGAGCAGTACTTC. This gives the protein CASSPRDWSYEQYF.

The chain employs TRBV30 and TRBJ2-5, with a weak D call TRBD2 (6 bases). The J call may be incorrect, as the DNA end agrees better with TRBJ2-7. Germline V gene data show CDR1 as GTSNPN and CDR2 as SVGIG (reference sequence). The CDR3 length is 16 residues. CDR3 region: CAWGMLDGLPSYEQYF. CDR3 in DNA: TGTGCCTGGGGTATGTTAGACGGACTACCCTCCTACGAGCAGTACTTC.

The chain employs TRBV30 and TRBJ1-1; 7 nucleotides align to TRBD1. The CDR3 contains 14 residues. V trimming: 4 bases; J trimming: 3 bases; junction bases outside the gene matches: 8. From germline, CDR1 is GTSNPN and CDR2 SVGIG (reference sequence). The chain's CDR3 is CAWIRIGTDTEAFF. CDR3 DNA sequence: TGTGCCTGGATTAGGATCGGGACAGACACTGAAGCTTTCTTT.

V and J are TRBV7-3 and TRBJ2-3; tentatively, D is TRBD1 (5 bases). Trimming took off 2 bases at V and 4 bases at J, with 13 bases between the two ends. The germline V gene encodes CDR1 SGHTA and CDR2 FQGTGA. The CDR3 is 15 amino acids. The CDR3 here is CASSLVAGLADTQYF. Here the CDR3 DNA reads TGTGCCAGCAGCTTAGTGGCAGGGCTGGCAGATACGCAGTATTTT.

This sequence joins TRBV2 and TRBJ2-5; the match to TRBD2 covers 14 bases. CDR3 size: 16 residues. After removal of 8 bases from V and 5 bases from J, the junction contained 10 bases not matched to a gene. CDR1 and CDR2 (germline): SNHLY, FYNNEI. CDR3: CASYGTSGGQGETQYF. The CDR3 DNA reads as TGTGCCAGCTACGGGACTAGCGGGGGCCAGGGGGAGACCCAGTACTTC.

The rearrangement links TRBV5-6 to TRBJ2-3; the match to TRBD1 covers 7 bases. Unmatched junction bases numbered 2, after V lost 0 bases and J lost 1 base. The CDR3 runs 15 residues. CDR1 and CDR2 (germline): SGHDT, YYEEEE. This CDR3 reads CASSLGQGGTDTQYF. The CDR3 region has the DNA TGTGCCAGCAGCTTGGGTCAGGGGGGCACAGATACGCAGTATTTT.

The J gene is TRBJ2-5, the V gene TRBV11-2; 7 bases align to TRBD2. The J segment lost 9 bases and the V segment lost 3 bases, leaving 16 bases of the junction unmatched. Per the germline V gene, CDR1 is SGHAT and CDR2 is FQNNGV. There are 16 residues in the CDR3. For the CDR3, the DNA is TGTGCCAGCAGCTTGCTGGCGGGAGTTGTCAAGAGACCCCAGTACTTC. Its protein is CASSLLAGVVKRPQYF.

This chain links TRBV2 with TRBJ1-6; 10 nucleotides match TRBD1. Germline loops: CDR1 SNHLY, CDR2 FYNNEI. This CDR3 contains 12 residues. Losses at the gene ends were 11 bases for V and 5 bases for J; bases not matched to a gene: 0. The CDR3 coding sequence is TGTGCCGGGACAGGGGATAATTCACCCCTCCACTTT. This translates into CAGTGDNSPLHF. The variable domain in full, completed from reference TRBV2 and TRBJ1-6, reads EPEVTQTPSHQVTQMGQEVILRCVPISNHLYFYWYRQILGQKVEFLVSFYNNEISEKSEIFDDQFSVERPDGSNFTLKIRSTKLEDSAMYFCAGTGDNSPLHFGNGTRLTVT.

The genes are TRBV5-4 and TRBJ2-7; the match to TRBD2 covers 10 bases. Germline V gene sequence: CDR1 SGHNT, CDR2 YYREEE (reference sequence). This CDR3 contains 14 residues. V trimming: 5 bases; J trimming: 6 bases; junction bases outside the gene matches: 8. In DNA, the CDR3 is TGTGCCAGCAGTCCCGCCGGGACTAGCGTCGAGCAGTACTTC. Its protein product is CASSPAGTSVEQYF.

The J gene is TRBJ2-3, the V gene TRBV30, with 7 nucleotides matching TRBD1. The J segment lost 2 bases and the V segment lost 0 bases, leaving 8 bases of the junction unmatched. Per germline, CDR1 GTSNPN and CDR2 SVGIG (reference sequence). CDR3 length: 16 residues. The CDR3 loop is CAWSVPDRIFTDTQYF. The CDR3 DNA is TGTGCCTGGAGTGTCCCGGACAGGATTTTCACAGATACGCAGTATTTT.

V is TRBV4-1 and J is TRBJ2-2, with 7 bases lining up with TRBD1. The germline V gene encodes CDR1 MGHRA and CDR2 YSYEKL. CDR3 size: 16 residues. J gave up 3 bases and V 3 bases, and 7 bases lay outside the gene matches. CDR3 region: CASSHHRDRDTGELFF. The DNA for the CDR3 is TGCGCCAGCAGCCACCACCGGGACAGAGACACCGGGGAGCTGTTTTTT.

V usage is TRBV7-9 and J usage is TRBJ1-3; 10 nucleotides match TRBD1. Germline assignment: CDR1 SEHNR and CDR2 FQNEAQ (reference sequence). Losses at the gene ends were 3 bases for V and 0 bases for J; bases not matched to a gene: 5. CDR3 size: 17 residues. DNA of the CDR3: TGTGCCAGCAGCTTCGGGACAGGGGTCAACTCTGGAAACACCATATATTTT. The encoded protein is CASSFGTGVNSGNTIYF.

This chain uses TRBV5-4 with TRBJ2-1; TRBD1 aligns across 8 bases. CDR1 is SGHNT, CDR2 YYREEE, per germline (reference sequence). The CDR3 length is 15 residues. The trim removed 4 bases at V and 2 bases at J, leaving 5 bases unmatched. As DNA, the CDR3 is TGTGCCAGCAGCCTGGACAGGGTTACCTACAATGAGCAGTTCTTC. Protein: CASSLDRVTYNEQFF.